This T cell receptor (beta chain) was captured in a study of blood T cells in healthy people across ages. Broader study findings: With age, beta diversity per million T cells declined roughly linearly, significantly by 30 to 40.

This clonotype was detected only a few times. The target antigen is unknown. There are 14 residues in the CDR3. Trimming stripped 4 bases from V and 4 bases from J, with 11 bases between. It was with a sample-barcoded 5' primer and a J-beta primer mix that a second PCR of roughly 7 to 12 cycles was run. MiXCR, applied by TCRdb to the 5' RACE reads, yields one record per CDR3 protein. The repertoire includes under 800,000 distinct CDR3 sequences, roughly 43% of them detected once, and 20% to 25% sits in the top ten. The gene calls are TRBV12-3 or TRBV12-4 and TRBJ1-5; D remains ambiguous. The specimen was blood. The receptor's source is a woman between 55 and 75 years old in good health. The CDR3 sequence: CASSSQERNQPQHF. The CDR3 coding sequence is TGTGCCAGCAGTTCACAAGAAAGGAATCAGCCCCAGCATTTT.